A single sample is the source of the 15 T cell receptor beta chains below, sequenced in a study of Ad26.COV2.S vaccination and SARS-CoV-2 variants. Measured with immunoSEQ multiplex PCR; TCRdb has only the in-frame clones, and not every one. The sample holds roughly 700,000 clones, roughly 90% seen once. This sample's treatment: about 20 received Ad26.COV2.S at low or high dose, single or two shots; several received placebo; per-sample allocation not given. The study sampled participants on day 63 after the first vaccine or placebo injection. Material: peripheral blood, obtained in a trial of Ad26.COV2.S vaccine versus placebo. The receptors were sampled from a person aged 18-60 years who received the Ad26.COV2.S COVID-19 vaccine or a placebo.

This chain joins TRBV27 and TRBJ1-2, with TRBD1 matching 8 bases. This CDR3 is 16 amino acids long. CDR1 and CDR2 from the germline V gene are MNHEY and SMNVEV (reference sequence). Trimming cost V 1 base and J 3 bases; bases outside gene matches: 7. The CDR3 DNA is TGTGCCAGCAGTTTATACGGACAGGGAGGATACTATGGCTACACCTTC. It codes for CASSLYGQGGYYGYTF.

The rearrangement joins TRBV5-4 to TRBJ2-7, with no clear D. V lost 1 base to trimming and J lost 0 bases, with 5 bases between them. This CDR3 comprises 13 residues. In germline, CDR1 is SGHNT, CDR2 YYREEE (reference sequence). The CDR3 region has the DNA TGTGCCAGCAGCTTGACGAGCTCCTACGAGCAGTACTTC. This translates into CASSLTSSYEQYF.

This chain joins TRBV15 and TRBJ2-5, with 10 bases identical to TRBD2. The CDR3 runs 16 residues. Germline V gene data show CDR1 as LNHNV and CDR2 as YYDKDF (reference sequence). J was trimmed by 2 bases and V by 1 base; bases with no gene match: 4. CDR3 DNA: TGTGCCACCAGCAGAGGGCGGACTAGCGGACAAGAGACCCAGTACTTC. Translated: CATSRGRTSGQETQYF.

J is TRBJ2-5 and V is TRBV3-1 (or the pseudogene TRBV3-2); TRBD2 aligns across 11 bases. The CDR3 length is 15 residues. The V segment lost 3 bases and the J segment 4 bases; nucleotides outside the gene matches: 4. Germline V CDR1 and CDR2: LGHDT, YNNKEL (reference sequence). CDR3 bases: TGTGCCAGCAGCCAGAGGACTAGCGGGTCAGAGACCCAGTACTTC. Amino acids: CASSQRTSGSETQYF.

The chain joins TRBV24-1 to TRBJ1-2, with 7 bases matching TRBD1. The CDR3 covers 14 residues. With 3 bases clipped from V and 8 bases from J, the junction kept 8 bases outside the gene matches. Germline lookup yields CDR1 KGHDR and CDR2 SFDVKD. The CDR3 DNA sequence: TGTGCCACCAGTGATCCTTGGACAGGTACGGGCTACACCTTC. This sequence encodes CATSDPWTGTGYTF.

CDR3 bases: TGCAGCGTTGGGGCTAGCGGCACCACCGGGGAGCTGTTTTTT. Encoded protein: CSVGASGTTGELFF. The chain employs TRBV29-1 and TRBJ2-2; 7 positions match TRBD2. V gave up 4 bases and J gave up 4 bases; unmatched junction bases: 6. Germline V gene lookup returns CDR1 SQVTM and CDR2 ANQGSEA. The CDR3 runs to 14 residues.

The gene calls are TRBV10-3 and TRBJ2-7; D is undetermined. The CDR3 has 13 amino acids. Germline assignment: CDR1 ENHRY and CDR2 SYGVKD. Trimming cost V 0 bases and J 3 bases, with 6 bases left between them. The CDR3 sequence: CAISESVLYEQYF. The CDR3 bases are TGTGCCATCAGTGAGTCGGTTCTCTACGAGCAGTACTTC.

This chain connects TRBV13 to TRBJ1-5; 8 bases align to TRBD1. CDR3 length: 17 amino acids. Per the germline V gene, CDR1 is PRHDT and CDR2 is FYEKMQ (reference sequence). Germline trimming cut 3 bases from V and 2 bases from J; bases unmatched to any gene: 9. The CDR3: CASSLGLTGVGNQPQHF. The CDR3 DNA is TGTGCCAGCAGCTTGGGGTTGACAGGGGTTGGCAATCAGCCCCAGCATTTT.

Notes on this clone: Other DNA sequences in this specimen translate into the identical CDR3. The J gene is TRBJ1-5, the V gene TRBV20-1; no firm D call. V lost 3 bases and J 0 bases, leaving 6 bases between the germline ends. CDR3 length equals 13 residues. Germline loops: CDR1 DFQATT, CDR2 SNEGSKA (reference sequence). The CDR3 DNA sequence: TGCAGTGCTAGTGGGGATAGCAATCAGCCCCAGCATTTT. This gives the protein CSASGDSNQPQHF.

On this clone itself: This sample also contains other DNA sequences that code for the same CDR3. The chain couples TRBV7-2 to TRBJ2-7; D unresolved. Per the germline V gene, CDR1 is SGHTA and CDR2 is FQGNSA. V gave up 5 bases and J gave up 2 bases, with 7 bases separating them. CDR3 length: 12 residues. This CDR3 is CASSLVAYEQYF. The CDR3 nucleotides are TGTGCCAGCAGCCTGGTAGCCTACGAGCAGTACTTC. Full variable domain (remainder filled in from reference TRBV7-2 and TRBJ2-7): GAGVSQSPSNKVTEKGKDVELRCDPISGHTALYWYRQSLGQGLEFLIYFQGNSAPDKSGLPSDRFSAERTGGSVSTLTIQRTQQEDSAVYLCASSLVAYEQYFGPGTRLTVT.

This clone has just one count. The chain links TRBV7-8 to TRBJ1-5; 8 bases fit TRBD1. CDR1 is SGHVS, CDR2 FQNEAQ, per germline. With V trimmed by 1 base and J by 2 bases, 10 bases remained unmatched. CDR3 length equals 18 residues. CDR3 loop: CASSLETGAYRGNQPQHF. CDR3 nucleotide sequence: TGTGCCAGCAGCTTAGAGACAGGGGCGTATCGAGGCAATCAGCCCCAGCATTTT. Combining the CDR3 with reference TRBV7-8 and TRBJ1-5 gives the whole variable domain GAGVSQSPRYKVAKRGQDVALRCDPISGHVSLFWYQQALGQGPEFLTYFQNEAQLDKSGLPSDRFFAERPEGSVSTLKIQRTQQEDSAVYLCASSLETGAYRGNQPQHFGDGTRLSIL.

This chain links TRBV5-6 with TRBJ2-5; 7 nucleotides agree with TRBD1. Germline V gene data show CDR1 as SGHDT and CDR2 as YYEEEE. This CDR3 region has 13 residues. V gave up 7 bases and J gave up 4 bases; unmatched junction bases: 7. CDR3 DNA: TGTGCCAGCGGCAGACAGGGACCAGAGACCCAGTACTTC. This gives the protein CASGRQGPETQYF.

The rearrangement uses TRBV5-1 and TRBJ2-2; possibly TRBD2 for D (5 bases). The CDR3 spans 15 residues. V lost 4 bases, J lost 1 base, and 11 bases lay in between. Germline V gene sequence: CDR1 SGHRS, CDR2 YFSETQ. CDR3 residues: CASSAGGLNTGELFF. CDR3 bases: TGCGCCAGCAGCGCCGGAGGTCTGAACACCGGGGAGCTGTTTTTT.

V usage is TRBV3-1 (or the pseudogene TRBV3-2) and J usage is TRBJ1-2, with unresolved D. Trimming cost V 0 bases and J 3 bases, with 8 bases left between them. Germline values: CDR1 LGHDT, CDR2 YNNKEL (reference sequence). The CDR3 loop spans 14 amino acids. CDR3 bases: TGTGCCAGCAGCCAAGATGGGCTGTACTATGGCTACACCTTC. This sequence encodes CASSQDGLYYGYTF.

V gene TRBV2 combines with J gene TRBJ2-6; no reliable D call. Germline CDR1 SNHLY, CDR2 FYNNEI. CDR3 length: 13 residues. The germline V and J ends were trimmed by 8 bases and 2 bases, with 7 bases remaining between them. CDR3: CASRGPGANVLTF. DNA for the CDR3: TGTGCCAGCCGAGGTCCTGGGGCCAACGTCCTGACTTTC.